A selection of T cell receptor beta chains follows, all from one sample in a study of STAT3 mutations in large granular lymphocyte leukemia. Sequencing used immunoSEQ multiplex PCR; TCRdb keeps in-frame clones, though not all of them. The data contain 4,500 to 5,500 clones, 85% to 95% of them singletons. The material sequenced was peripheral blood mononuclear cells. These receptors were obtained from a man in his 60s with T-cell large granular lymphocyte leukemia. Some clones in this sample may be carry-over from other donors' samples. Each CDR3 is given with its conserved first and last residue. A D gene is named only where the DNA matches it firmly. Some rows mark clone size as missing; the rest say once, few, many or name a class of expanded clone.

v_gene: TRBV5-6; abundance: NA; j_gene: TRBJ1-2; d_gene: NA; CDR3nt: TGTGCCAGCAGCTTGGGACCCGGAGATTGGTATGGCTACACCTTC; CDR3aa: CASSLGPGDWYGYTF
v_gene: TRBV5-8; abundance: once; j_gene: TRBJ2-2; d_gene: TRBD2; CDR3nt: TGTGCCAGCAGCTTGGTCCTAGCGGATAACACCGGGGAGCTGTTTTTT; CDR3aa: CASSLVLADNTGELFF
v_gene: TRBV29-1; abundance: NA; j_gene: TRBJ2-1; d_gene: NA; CDR3nt: TGCAGCGCCCATCGACGGAGGTTCAACAATGAGCAGTTCTTC; CDR3aa: CSAHRRRFNNEQFF
v_gene: TRBV6-5; abundance: NA; j_gene: TRBJ2-3; d_gene: NA; CDR3nt: TGTGCCAGCAGTTACTCTCCGGCGTTCCCCACAGATACGCAGTATTTT; CDR3aa: CASSYSPAFPTDTQYF
v_gene: TRBV30; abundance: NA; j_gene: TRBJ1-4; d_gene: NA; CDR3nt: TGTGCCTGGAAAAGGGAGCTTGTAAATGAAAAACTGTTTTTT; CDR3aa: CAWKRELVNEKLFF
v_gene: TRBV6-5; abundance: NA; j_gene: TRBJ1-1; d_gene: TRBD1; CDR3nt: TGTGCCAGCAGTTACCAGGGGGGGAACACTGAAGCTTTCTTT; CDR3aa: CASSYQGGNTEAFF
v_gene: TRBV29-1; abundance: NA; j_gene: TRBJ2-6; d_gene: NA; CDR3nt: TGCAGCGTTGAAGTTTGGGGCGTCCTGACTTTC; CDR3aa: CSVEVWGVLTF
v_gene: TRBV4-3; abundance: NA; j_gene: TRBJ2-3; d_gene: NA; CDR3nt: TGCGCCAGCAGCCAAGAAACTAGGAGCACAGATACGCAGTATTTT; CDR3aa: CASSQETRSTDTQYF
v_gene: TRBV27; abundance: NA; j_gene: TRBJ2-1; d_gene: NA; CDR3nt: TGTGCCAGCAGTTTAGGGTTAGGCCCAGTATCCAATGAGCAGTTCTTC; CDR3aa: CASSLGLGPVSNEQFF
v_gene: TRBV30; abundance: few; j_gene: TRBJ1-1; d_gene: NA; CDR3nt: TGTGCCTGGAGACAGGAGAACACTGAAGCTTTCTTT; CDR3aa: CAWRQENTEAFF
v_gene: TRBV6-1; abundance: NA; j_gene: TRBJ2-2; d_gene: NA; CDR3nt: TGTGCCAGCAGGGTTCAGCAGGGGGGATCCGGGGAGCTGTTTTTT; CDR3aa: CASRVQQGGSGELFF
v_gene: TRBV7-8; abundance: NA; j_gene: TRBJ2-7; d_gene: TRBD1; CDR3nt: TGTGCCAGCAGCTCGGGACAGGGTAAATCCTACGAGCAGTACTTC; CDR3aa: CASSSGQGKSYEQYF
v_gene: TRBV4-2; abundance: NA; j_gene: TRBJ1-3; d_gene: NA; CDR3nt: TGTGCCAGCAGCCAAGACCGGGACACTACTGGAAACACCATATATTTT; CDR3aa: CASSQDRDTTGNTIYF
v_gene: TRBV6-4; abundance: NA; j_gene: TRBJ2-3; d_gene: TRBD2; CDR3nt: TGTGCCAGCAGTGACCCCGTCGAGACTAGCGGGATAGAAAATACGCAGTATTTT; CDR3aa: CASSDPVETSGIENTQYF
v_gene: TRBV4-1; abundance: NA; j_gene: TRBJ1-1; d_gene: NA; CDR3nt: TGCGCCAGCAGCCGAGGGGCGAACACTGAAGCTTTCTTT; CDR3aa: CASSRGANTEAFF
v_gene: TRBV4-1; abundance: NA; j_gene: TRBJ1-5; d_gene: TRBD1; CDR3nt: TGCGCCAGCAGCCAAGCGGACAGGGGGAGCAATCAGCCCCAGCATTTT; CDR3aa: CASSQADRGSNQPQHF
v_gene: TRBV27; abundance: few; j_gene: TRBJ2-1; d_gene: NA; CDR3nt: TGTGCCAGCAGTTTAATGGGAAGCTCCTACAATGAGCAGTTCTTC; CDR3aa: CASSLMGSSYNEQFF